These 24 T cell receptor beta chains originate from one sample sequenced in a study of cytomegalovirus exposure and HLA in healthy donors. Assay used: immunoSEQ multiplex PCR; TCRdb lists only in-frame clones, some missing. The table includes 330,000 or so clones, roughly 88% detected once. The sequenced sample consisted of PBMCs. These TCRs come from a woman under 30 in good health and CMV-seronegative.

The genes are TRBV29-1 and TRBJ2-2; 8 bases are shared with TRBD1. The germline V gene has CDR1 SQVTM and CDR2 ANQGSEA. Trimming cost V 7 bases and J 4 bases; bases outside gene matches: 11. This CDR3 has 15 residues. The chain's CDR3 is CSAFRQGTSTGELFF. DNA for the CDR3: TGCAGCGCTTTCCGACAGGGGACGAGCACCGGGGAGCTGTTTTTT.

CDR3 loop: CASSAAGTGRLNGYTF. Here the CDR3 DNA reads TGTGCCAGCAGCGCTGCCGGGACAGGGAGACTAAATGGCTACACCTTC. The genes are TRBV9 and TRBJ1-2; 9 positions match TRBD1. The CDR3 has 16 residues. J was trimmed by 6 bases and V by 3 bases; bases with no gene match: 12. Germline lookup yields CDR1 SGDLS and CDR2 YYNGEE.

The J gene is TRBJ2-3, the V gene TRBV2, with 8 bases that match TRBD2. CDR1 is SNHLY and CDR2 is FYNNEI in the germline V gene. The ends lost 5 bases at V and 1 base at J; junction bases unmatched: 5. The CDR3 is 15 residues long. CDR3: CASSLLTSGTDTQYF. CDR3 DNA: TGTGCCAGCAGTTTATTGACTAGCGGCACAGATACGCAGTATTTT.

For the CDR3, the DNA is TGTGCCAGCAGGAACAGACTAGCGGGACAGCAGTACTTC. It is translated as CASRNRLAGQQYF. V gene TRBV27 combines with J gene TRBJ2-7, with TRBD2 matching 11 bases. Germline V lookup: CDR1 MNHEY, CDR2 SMNVEV (reference sequence). This CDR3 is 13 amino acids long. The V and J ends lost 6 bases and 8 bases, in that order; junction bases with no gene match: 6.

The chain uses TRBV7-6 and TRBJ2-3, with a weak D call TRBD2 (6 bases). CDR3 size: 16 residues. V lost 5 bases to trimming and J lost 3 bases, with 18 bases between them. CDR1 is SGHVS, CDR2 FNYEAQ, per germline. The CDR3 here is CASSILGLGATDTQYF. The CDR3 region has the DNA TGTGCCAGCAGCATACTGGGACTGGGAGCGACAGATACGCAGTATTTT.

This rearrangement joins TRBV25-1 to TRBJ2-1; D perhaps matches TRBD2 (6 bases). Germline V gives CDR1 MGHDK, CDR2 SYGVNS. V lost 6 bases and J lost 7, with 13 bases in between. The CDR3 covers 13 residues. CDR3 protein: CASRAGLVNEQFF. The DNA of the CDR3 is TGTGCCAGCAGGGCGGGACTGGTGAATGAGCAGTTCTTC.

The V gene is TRBV28, the J gene TRBJ1-3, with D uncertain. V was trimmed by 2 bases and J by 8 bases, leaving 16 bases between them. The CDR3 runs 15 residues. Germline V gives CDR1 MDHEN, CDR2 SYDVKM. CDR3 sequence (DNA): TGTGCCAGCAGTTTAAGTACGGGAGCTGAGGACACCATATATTTT. Its translation is CASSLSTGAEDTIYF. Looking up the rest from reference TRBV28 and TRBJ1-3 gives the full variable domain: DVKVTQSSRYLVKRTGEKVFLECVQDMDHENMFWYRQDPGLGLRLIYFSYDVKMKEKGDIPEGYSVSREKKERFSLILESASTNQTSMYLCASSLSTGAEDTIYFGEGSWLTVV.

The V call is TRBV4-1, the J call TRBJ2-7; 7 nucleotides align to TRBD1. The CDR3 is made up of 14 amino acids. Trimming cost V 4 bases and J 3 bases; bases outside gene matches: 6. The germline CDR1 and CDR2 sequences are MGHRA and YSYEKL. The CDR3 DNA sequence: TGCGCCAGCAGCCTACGGGACAGAAACTACGAGCAGTACTTC. This translates into CASSLRDRNYEQYF.

This chain links TRBV9 with TRBJ1-2; D is possibly TRBD1 (6 bases). Trimming stripped 0 bases from V and 4 bases from J, with 13 bases between. This CDR3 is 15 amino acids long. The germline V gene encodes CDR1 SGDLS and CDR2 YYNGEE. The CDR3 sequence is CASSVGDRPSYGYTF. The CDR3 nucleotides read TGTGCCAGCAGCGTAGGAGACAGGCCAAGCTATGGCTACACCTTC. Complete variable domain (other parts from reference TRBV9 and TRBJ1-2): DSGVTQTPKHLITATGQRVTLRCSPRSGDLSVYWYQQSLDQGLQFLIQYYNGEERAKGNILERFSAQQFPDLHSELNLSSLELGDSALYFCASSVGDRPSYGYTFGSGTRLTVV.

The V gene is TRBV27, the J gene TRBJ2-2, with D tentatively TRBD1 (6 bases). CDR3 length: 17 residues. The V gene's germline CDR1 is MNHEY and CDR2 SMNVEV (reference sequence). V lost 6 bases and J lost 3, with 20 bases in between. The CDR3, as DNA: TGTGCCAGCAGCCGAGGGGTGACAGGAACTTACACCGGGGAGCTGTTTTTT. Its protein is CASSRGVTGTYTGELFF.

V usage is TRBV5-1 and J usage is TRBJ1-1; D is unclear. The germline V gene has CDR1 SGHRS and CDR2 YFSETQ. Trimming left V 0 bases short and J 4 bases short, with 13 bases between. This CDR3 has 15 amino acids. In DNA, the CDR3 is TGCGCCAGCAGCTTGGTCGGGGTCGCGGGCACTGAAGCTTTCTTT. This sequence encodes CASSLVGVAGTEAFF.

The chain recombines TRBV6-1 with TRBJ1-3; tentatively, D is TRBD1 (5 bases). CDR3 length: 15 amino acids. Germline lookup yields CDR1 MNHNS and CDR2 SASEGT. V was trimmed by 7 bases and J by 0 bases, leaving 13 bases between them. The CDR3 DNA sequence: TGTGCCAGCACAACAGGCGAAAGCTCTGGAAACACCATATATTTT. As protein: CASTTGESSGNTIYF.

The chain links TRBV5-1 to TRBJ2-7; 11 nucleotides line up with TRBD1. The CDR3 totals 15 residues. Germline loops: CDR1 SGHRS, CDR2 YFSETQ. The ends lost 4 bases at V and 3 bases at J; junction bases unmatched: 6. CDR3: CASSPGGTGGYEQYF. CDR3 nucleotides: TGCGCCAGCAGCCCTGGTGGGACAGGGGGCTACGAGCAGTACTTC.

The rearrangement links TRBV27 to TRBJ2-4; D call uncertain. The germline gives CDR1 MNHEY, CDR2 SMNVEV (reference sequence). V shed 0 bases and J shed 11 bases, with 11 bases lying between them. This CDR3 spans 13 amino acids. CDR3 residues: CASSLSGPKVQYF. In DNA, the CDR3 is TGTGCCAGCAGTTTATCGGGCCCCAAGGTTCAGTACTTC.

To note about this clone: This same CDR3 is encoded by further DNA sequences in the sample. The gene calls are TRBV6-6 and TRBJ2-7; perhaps TRBD1 as D (6 bases). Per the germline V gene, CDR1 is MNHNY and CDR2 is SVGAGI (reference sequence). V was pared by 2 bases and J by 1 base, with 9 bases between. This CDR3 comprises 14 residues. The CDR3 here is CASSYRGQSYEQYF. CDR3 DNA: TGTGCCAGCAGTTACCGAGGACAGTCCTACGAGCAGTACTTC.

This chain links TRBV5-1 with TRBJ2-3, with TRBD1 identical over 8 bases. Germline CDR1 reads SGHRS; CDR2 reads YFSETQ. The CDR3 has 12 residues. With V trimmed by 3 bases and J by 10 bases, 4 bases remained unmatched. CDR3 region: CASSYGQGAQYF. The CDR3 nucleotides read TGCGCCAGCAGCTACGGACAGGGTGCGCAGTATTTT.

The CDR3 nucleotides read TGCGCCAGCAGCTTGGTTCGTGACAGGGATGAAAAACTGTTTTTT. As protein: CASSLVRDRDEKLFF. The rearrangement uses TRBV5-1 and TRBJ1-4; 7 bases match TRBD1. V lost 0 bases to trimming and J lost 6 bases; unmatched junction nucleotides: 5. This CDR3 is built from 15 residues. Germline loops: CDR1 SGHRS, CDR2 YFSETQ. Filled out from reference TRBV5-1 and TRBJ1-4, the complete variable domain reads KAGVTQTPRYLIKTRGQQVTLSCSPISGHRSVSWYQQTPGQGLQFLFEYFSETQRNKGNFPGRFSGRQFSNSRSEMNVSTLELGDSALYLCASSLVRDRDEKLFFGSGTQLSVL.

The chain employs TRBV19 and TRBJ2-7, with TRBD1 matching 8 bases. V shed 5 bases and J 1 base; nucleotides not matched to a gene: 4. The CDR3 contains 14 residues. Looked up from germline, CDR1 is LNHDA and CDR2 is SQIVND (reference sequence). Here the CDR3 reads CASSARGPSYEQYF. The DNA of the CDR3 is TGTGCCAGTAGTGCCAGGGGGCCGTCCTACGAGCAGTACTTC.

The gene calls are TRBV6-1 and TRBJ1-2; D not certain. The V and J ends lost 2 bases and 1 base respectively, with 11 bases between them. Per germline, CDR1 MNHNS and CDR2 SASEGT. The CDR3 length is 15 residues. The CDR3 bases are TGTGCCAGCAGTGAATTATGGAACAGTAACTATGGCTACACCTTC. Encoded protein: CASSELWNSNYGYTF.

The chain employs TRBV7-3 and TRBJ1-1; TRBD1 is a possible D gene (5 bases). Between the trimmed V and J ends, which lost 1 base and 0 bases, there was a span of 12 bases. Germline assignment: CDR1 SGHTA and CDR2 FQGTGA. CDR3 length: 16 amino acids. The CDR3, as DNA: TGTGCCAGCAGCTTAATTTCGTGGACAATGAACACTGAAGCTTTCTTT. Protein: CASSLISWTMNTEAFF.

V usage is TRBV5-1 and J usage is TRBJ2-2; D not resolved. Looked up from germline, CDR1 is SGHRS and CDR2 is YFSETQ. The V end lost 8 bases, the J end lost 6 bases, and 14 bases lay between the germline ends. The length of the CDR3 is 13 residues. The chain's CDR3 is CASLESAAGELFF. In nucleotides, the CDR3 is TGCGCCAGTTTAGAGAGCGCAGCCGGGGAGCTGTTTTTT.

This chain uses TRBV6-5 with TRBJ1-1; tentatively, D is TRBD1 (5 bases). Between the trimmed V and J ends, which lost 6 bases and 4 bases, there was a span of 15 bases. This CDR3 region has 14 residues. Germline V lookup: CDR1 MNHEY, CDR2 SVGAGI. The CDR3 DNA reads TGTGCCAGCAGAGGGAGGGGTATTGGCACTGAAGCTTTCTTT. This codes for CASRGRGIGTEAFF.

The genes are TRBV6-5 and TRBJ2-7, with 8 bases fitting TRBD1. Germline CDR1 reads MNHEY; CDR2 reads SVGAGI. The V segment lost 7 bases and the J segment 7 bases; nucleotides outside the gene matches: 3. The CDR3 sequence is 11 residues long. The CDR3 loop is CASNRQGEQYF. CDR3 nucleotides: TGTGCCAGCAACAGACAGGGGGAGCAGTACTTC.

Turning to this clone: In the same sample, other DNA sequences code for this CDR3. V usage is TRBV7-3 and J usage is TRBJ1-3; D uncertain. Germline V gene sequence: CDR1 SGHTA, CDR2 FQGTGA. The ends were cut back, 0 bases at V and 0 bases at J, with 6 bases in the middle. CDR3 size: 15 residues. The CDR3 loop is CASSLTGSSGNTIYF. In DNA, the CDR3 is TGTGCCAGCAGCTTAACGGGCAGCTCTGGAAACACCATATATTTT.